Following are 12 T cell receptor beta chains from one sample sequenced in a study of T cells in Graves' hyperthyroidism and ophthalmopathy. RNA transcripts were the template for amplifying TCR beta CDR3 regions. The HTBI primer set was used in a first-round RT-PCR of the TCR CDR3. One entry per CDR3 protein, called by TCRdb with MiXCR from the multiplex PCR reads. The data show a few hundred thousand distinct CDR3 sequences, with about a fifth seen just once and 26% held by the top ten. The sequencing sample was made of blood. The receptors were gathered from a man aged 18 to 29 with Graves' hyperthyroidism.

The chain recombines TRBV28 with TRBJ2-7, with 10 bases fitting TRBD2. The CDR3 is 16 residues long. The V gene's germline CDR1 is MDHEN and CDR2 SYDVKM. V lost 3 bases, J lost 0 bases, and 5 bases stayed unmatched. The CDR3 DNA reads TGTGCCAGCAGTTTCCCTCGGACTAGCGGCTCCTACGAGCAGTACTTC. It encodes CASSFPRTSGSYEQYF.

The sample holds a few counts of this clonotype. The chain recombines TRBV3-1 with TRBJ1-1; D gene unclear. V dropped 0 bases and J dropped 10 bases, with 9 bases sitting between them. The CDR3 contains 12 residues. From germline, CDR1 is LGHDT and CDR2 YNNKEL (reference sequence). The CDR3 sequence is CASSQDSVVAFF. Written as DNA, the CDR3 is TGTGCCAGCAGCCAAGACTCAGTCGTAGCTTTCTTT.

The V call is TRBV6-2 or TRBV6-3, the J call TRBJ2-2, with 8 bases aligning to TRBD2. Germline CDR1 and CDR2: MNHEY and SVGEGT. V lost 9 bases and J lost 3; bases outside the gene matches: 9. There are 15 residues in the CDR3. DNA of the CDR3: TGTGCCAGTAAACGGGGGGGCGTCGACACCGGGGAGCTGTTTTTT. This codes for CASKRGGVDTGELFF.

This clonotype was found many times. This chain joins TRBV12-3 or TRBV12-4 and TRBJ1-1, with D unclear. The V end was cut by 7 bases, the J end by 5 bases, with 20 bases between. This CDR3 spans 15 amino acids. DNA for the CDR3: TGTGCCAGCATCTCAGCGTCGTTCGAAGGGACTGAAGCTTTCTTT. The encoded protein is CASISASFEGTEAFF.

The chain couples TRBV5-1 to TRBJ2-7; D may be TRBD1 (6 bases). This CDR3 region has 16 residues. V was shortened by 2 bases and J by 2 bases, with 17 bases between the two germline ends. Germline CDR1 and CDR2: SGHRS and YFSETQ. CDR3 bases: TGCGCCAGCAGCTTAGATTCCGGGACATTTACCTACGAGCAGTACTTC. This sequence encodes CASSLDSGTFTYEQYF.

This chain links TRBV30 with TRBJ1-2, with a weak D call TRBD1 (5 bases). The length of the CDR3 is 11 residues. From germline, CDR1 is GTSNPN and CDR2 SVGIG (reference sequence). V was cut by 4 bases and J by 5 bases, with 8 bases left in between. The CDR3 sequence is CAWTGWYGYTF. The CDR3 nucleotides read TGTGCCTGGACAGGGTGGTATGGCTACACCTTC.

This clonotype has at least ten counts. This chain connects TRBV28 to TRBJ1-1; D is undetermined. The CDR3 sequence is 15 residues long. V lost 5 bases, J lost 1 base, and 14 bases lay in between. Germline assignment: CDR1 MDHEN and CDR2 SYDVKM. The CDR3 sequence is CASSTHRGTNTEAFF. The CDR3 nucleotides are TGTGCCAGCAGTACCCACCGGGGAACGAACACTGAAGCTTTCTTT.

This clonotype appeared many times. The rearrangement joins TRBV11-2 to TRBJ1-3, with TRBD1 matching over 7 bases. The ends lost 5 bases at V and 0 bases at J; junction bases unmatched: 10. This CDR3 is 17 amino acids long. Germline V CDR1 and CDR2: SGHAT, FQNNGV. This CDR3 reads CASSPTGLLLSGNTIYF. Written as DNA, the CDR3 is TGTGCCAGCAGCCCGACAGGGCTTCTTCTCTCTGGAAACACCATATATTTT.

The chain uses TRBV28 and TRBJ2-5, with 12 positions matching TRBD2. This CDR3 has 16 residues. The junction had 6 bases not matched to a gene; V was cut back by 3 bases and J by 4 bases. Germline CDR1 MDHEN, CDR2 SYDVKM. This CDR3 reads CASSFPSGGAVETQYF. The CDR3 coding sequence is TGTGCCAGCAGTTTCCCTAGCGGGGGGGCCGTAGAGACCCAGTACTTC.

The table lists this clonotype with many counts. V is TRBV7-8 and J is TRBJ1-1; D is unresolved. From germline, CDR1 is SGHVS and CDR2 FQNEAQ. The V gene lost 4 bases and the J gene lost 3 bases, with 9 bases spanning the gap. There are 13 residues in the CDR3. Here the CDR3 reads CASSSIRDTEAFF. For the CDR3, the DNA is TGTGCCAGCAGCTCTATTCGGGACACTGAAGCTTTCTTT.

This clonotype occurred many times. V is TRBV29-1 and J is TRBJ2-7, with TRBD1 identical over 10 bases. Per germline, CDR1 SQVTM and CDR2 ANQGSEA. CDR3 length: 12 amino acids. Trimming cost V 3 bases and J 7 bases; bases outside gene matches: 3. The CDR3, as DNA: TGCAGCGTTGAGACAGGGGGCGGAGAGCAGTACTTC. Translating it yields CSVETGGGEQYF.

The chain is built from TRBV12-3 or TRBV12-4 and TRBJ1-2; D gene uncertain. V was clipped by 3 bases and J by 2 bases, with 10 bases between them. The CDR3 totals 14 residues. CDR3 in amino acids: CASSFHRANYGYTF. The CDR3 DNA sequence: TGTGCCAGCAGTTTCCACAGAGCGAACTATGGCTACACCTTC.